This T cell receptor beta chain was sequenced for a study of CD8+ T cells in alopecia areata. For the study at large: Treated patients took oral tofacitinib at 5 to 10 mg twice daily.

Whole-study findings and limits: Affected scalp, especially in alopecia totalis/universalis, had a higher clonality than normal scalp did.

The CDR3 contains 12 residues. Germline CDR1 SQVTM, CDR2 ANQGSEA. V was trimmed by 6 bases and J by 4 bases, leaving 13 bases between them. This clone was found a few times. Its specificity is unknown. The authors extracted RNA and reverse transcribed it into cDNA as the sequencing template. Profiling relied on immunoSEQ multiplex PCR, and the TCRdb table lists in-frame clones only, not all of them. The sample holds 120,000 to 150,000 clones; roughly 50% are singletons and the top ten take approximately 6.8%. The TCR was taken from a human donor with alopecia areata. The chain employs TRBV29-1 and TRBJ2-7; D is tentatively TRBD1 or TRBD2 (5 bases each). Sequencing was done on a sample of CD4+ T cells sorted from blood. CDR3 bases: TGCAGCGTCGTCCCGGGACGGTACGAGCAGTACTTC. Protein product: CSVVPGRYEQYF.